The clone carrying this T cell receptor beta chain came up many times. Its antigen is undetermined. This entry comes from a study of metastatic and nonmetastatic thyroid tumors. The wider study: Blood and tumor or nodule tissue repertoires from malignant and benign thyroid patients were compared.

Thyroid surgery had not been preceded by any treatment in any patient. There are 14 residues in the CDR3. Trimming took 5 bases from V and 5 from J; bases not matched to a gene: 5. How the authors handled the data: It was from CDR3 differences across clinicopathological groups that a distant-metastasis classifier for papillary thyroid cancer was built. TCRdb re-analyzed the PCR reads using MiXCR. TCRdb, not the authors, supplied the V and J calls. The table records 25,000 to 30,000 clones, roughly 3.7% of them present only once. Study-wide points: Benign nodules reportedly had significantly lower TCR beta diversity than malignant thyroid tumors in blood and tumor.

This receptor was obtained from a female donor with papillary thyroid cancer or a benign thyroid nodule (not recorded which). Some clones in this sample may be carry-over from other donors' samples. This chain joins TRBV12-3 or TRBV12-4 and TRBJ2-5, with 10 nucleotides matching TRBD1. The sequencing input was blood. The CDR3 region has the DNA TGTGCCAGCAGTCAGACAGGGGGCCCGGAGACCCAGTACTTC. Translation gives CASSQTGGPETQYF.